One sample yielded the 19 T cell receptor beta chains listed below, sequenced in a study of identical twins. Each CDR3 protein is one row after TCRdb ran MiXCR on the 5' RACE reads. The table records around 490,000 distinct CDR3 sequences, around an eighth of them present only once. Another study also made use of these data, one on yellow fever vaccine responses in identical twins.

The sample was CD4+ T cells sorted from blood. The source is a woman under 30 in good health.

CDR3 loop: CASSVGQSEQYF. CDR3 in DNA: TGTGCCAGCAGCGTAGGACAGTCCGAGCAGTACTTC. This chain links TRBV7-2 with TRBJ2-7; TRBD1 is a possible D gene (6 bases). CDR3 size: 12 residues. Germline assignment: CDR1 SGHTA and CDR2 FQGNSA. Trimming removed 5 bases from V and 6 bases from J, with 11 bases in between.

The CDR3 reads CASSLDLAGHNEQYF. CDR3 bases: TGTGCCAGCAGCTTAGACCTAGCGGGACATAACGAGCAGTACTTC. The chain carries TRBV7-2 and TRBJ2-7; the match to TRBD2 covers 9 bases. The CDR3 totals 15 residues. In germline, CDR1 is SGHTA, CDR2 FQGNSA. Trimming removed 1 base from V and 5 bases from J; junction bases left unmatched: 6.

The chain joins TRBV5-4 to TRBJ1-6, with 8 bases identical to TRBD1. V lost 5 bases to trimming and J lost 10 bases; unmatched junction nucleotides: 8. In germline, CDR1 is SGHNT, CDR2 YYREEE (reference sequence). The CDR3 is 14 residues long. The CDR3 spells CASRTGTGSSPLHF. DNA of the CDR3: TGTGCCAGCAGGACCGGGACAGGCAGCTCACCCCTCCACTTT. Together with reference TRBV5-4 and TRBJ1-6, the CDR3 gives the full variable domain: ETGVTQSPTHLIKTRGQQVTLRCSSQSGHNTVSWYQQALGQGPQFIFQYYREEENGRGNFPPRFSGLQFPNYSSELNVNALELDDSALYLCASRTGTGSSPLHFGNGTRLTVT.

This chain links TRBV4-3 with TRBJ2-2, with D perhaps matching TRBD1 (6 bases). The V end was cut by 0 bases, the J end by 4 bases, with 9 bases between. CDR1 is LGHNA and CDR2 is YSLEER in the germline V gene. The CDR3 runs to 15 residues. CDR3 in amino acids: CASSQDAQGTGELFF. The CDR3 DNA is TGCGCCAGCAGCCAAGATGCACAGGGCACCGGGGAGCTGTTTTTT.

The rearrangement uses TRBV7-3 and TRBJ2-1; TRBD2 aligns across 9 bases. Looked up from germline, CDR1 is SGHTA and CDR2 is FQGTGA. V trimming: 5 bases; J trimming: 10 bases; junction bases outside the gene matches: 12. This CDR3 contains 15 residues. This CDR3 is CASSQTGGGAQEQFF. In DNA form, the CDR3 reads TGTGCCAGCAGCCAAACGGGCGGGGGGGCACAGGAGCAGTTCTTC.

This clonotype came up many times. This chain uses TRBV7-9 with TRBJ2-1; 7 positions match TRBD1. Germline CDR1 SEHNR, CDR2 FQNEAQ (reference sequence). V lost 5 bases and J lost 9; bases outside the gene matches: 10. The CDR3 is 14 residues long. CDR3 region: CASSLGQDLAEQFF. CDR3 coding DNA: TGTGCCAGCAGCCTCGGACAGGATTTGGCTGAGCAGTTCTTC. The variable domain in full, with the rest retrieved from reference TRBV7-9 and TRBJ2-1, is DTGVSQNPRHKITKRGQNVTFRCDPISEHNRLYWYRQTLGQGPEFLTYFQNEAQLEKSRLLSDRFSAERPKGSFSTLEIQRTEQGDSAMYLCASSLGQDLAEQFFGPGTRLTVL.

The chain uses TRBV6-5 and TRBJ1-2; D not resolved. The CDR3 extends over 15 amino acids. Trimming stripped 6 bases from V and 0 bases from J, with 14 bases between. CDR1 is MNHEY, CDR2 SVGAGI, per germline. CDR3 in DNA: TGTGCCAGCAGGTTAGATAGGATGGCTAACTATGGCTACACCTTC. This encodes CASRLDRMANYGYTF.

This clonotype was counted a few times. The chain carries TRBV20-1 and TRBJ1-1; tentatively, D is TRBD1 (5 bases). Germline values: CDR1 DFQATT, CDR2 SNEGSKA (reference sequence). The CDR3 has 15 residues. V was cut by 1 base and J by 1 base, with 13 bases left in between. This chain's CDR3 is CSARVSGTANTEAFF. The CDR3 region has the DNA TGCAGTGCTAGAGTCTCCGGGACGGCGAACACTGAAGCTTTCTTT.

This clonotype was counted between two and nine times. The chain has TRBV14 and TRBJ2-7; 8 nucleotides line up with TRBD1. Losses at the gene ends were 1 base for V and 5 bases for J; bases not matched to a gene: 7. This CDR3 has 15 residues. Germline V gene lookup returns CDR1 SGHDN and CDR2 FVKESK. CDR3 sequence reads: CASSQVWTGSNEQYF. In DNA form, the CDR3 reads TGTGCCAGCAGCCAAGTGTGGACAGGGAGCAACGAGCAGTACTTC.

This clonotype was seen a few times. This chain connects TRBV5-6 to TRBJ2-7, with D tentatively TRBD2 (5 bases). Trimming took off 4 bases at V and 4 bases at J, with 21 bases between the two ends. The CDR3 length is 16 residues. Germline-derived CDR1 and CDR2 are SGHDT and YYEEEE. The CDR3 sequence: CASSRKVGLIQYEQYF. The CDR3 bases are TGTGCCAGCAGCAGGAAAGTTGGACTGATACAATACGAGCAGTACTTC.

The sample holds many counts of this clonotype. J is TRBJ1-5 and V is TRBV5-1; D is unclear. Germline assignment: CDR1 SGHRS and CDR2 YFSETQ. Trimming took 4 bases from V and 1 from J, leaving 9 bases between them. The length of the CDR3 is 14 residues. In nucleotides, the CDR3 is TGCGCCAGCAGCCCGGATGGGAGCAATCAGCCCCAGCATTTT. It yields the protein CASSPDGSNQPQHF.

The chain couples TRBV11-2 to TRBJ2-3; possibly TRBD2 for D (6 bases). CDR1 and CDR2 from the germline V gene are SGHAT and FQNNGV. V was shortened by 4 bases and J by 0 bases, with 20 bases between the two germline ends. There are 18 residues in the CDR3. This chain's CDR3 is CASSSYKRSGLSTDTQYF. In DNA, the CDR3 is TGTGCCAGCAGCTCATACAAAAGAAGCGGGCTTAGCACAGATACGCAGTATTTT.

The V and J genes are TRBV12-3 or TRBV12-4 and TRBJ2-4; D gene unclear. V was trimmed by 5 bases and J by 0 bases, leaving 11 bases between them. The CDR3 has 15 residues. The CDR3 reads CASSDGRIAKNIQYF. The CDR3 DNA follows: TGTGCCAGCAGTGACGGGCGTATAGCCAAAAACATTCAGTACTTC.

The chain carries TRBV27 and TRBJ2-7, with 7 bases aligning to TRBD1. V lost 5 bases, J lost 3 bases, and 10 bases stayed unmatched. Germline CDR1 and CDR2: MNHEY and SMNVEV (reference sequence). CDR3 length equals 15 residues. CDR3 loop: CASSPQTGPSYEQYF. The CDR3 region has the DNA TGTGCCAGCAGTCCCCAGACAGGGCCCAGCTACGAGCAGTACTTC.

The rearrangement links TRBV18 to TRBJ2-5, with D maybe TRBD2 (6 bases). The CDR3 runs to 16 residues. Germline loops: CDR1 KGHSH, CDR2 LQKENI. Trimming took 3 bases from V and 4 from J, leaving 18 bases between them. CDR3: CASSPLTGEVPETQYF. CDR3 DNA sequence: TGTGCCAGCTCACCTTTAACGGGAGAGGTCCCAGAGACCCAGTACTTC.

In its sample, this clonotype was seen many times. This chain uses TRBV29-1 with TRBJ2-5; D ambiguous. Germline-derived CDR1 and CDR2 are SQVTM and ANQGSEA. Between the trimmed V and J ends, which lost 4 bases and 5 bases, there was a span of 8 bases. CDR3 length equals 11 residues. The CDR3, as DNA: TGCAGCGTTGGGCGGTCGGAGACCCAGTACTTC. Its protein is CSVGRSETQYF.

This chain uses TRBV6-2 or TRBV6-3 with TRBJ2-2; TRBD2 aligns across 7 bases. This CDR3 has 14 residues. V lost 5 bases, J lost 6 bases, and 6 bases stayed unmatched. The germline gives CDR1 MNHEY, CDR2 SVGEGT. The CDR3 spells CASSRGRAAGELFF. DNA for the CDR3: TGTGCCAGCAGTCGAGGGAGGGCGGCCGGGGAGCTGTTTTTT.

The chain joins TRBV3-1 to TRBJ1-1; 10 nucleotides match TRBD1. CDR1 and CDR2 (germline): LGHDT, YNNKEL (reference sequence). V trimming: 1 base; J trimming: 4 bases; junction bases outside the gene matches: 3. The CDR3 is 15 amino acids. The CDR3 spells CASSQGDRGGTEAFF. CDR3 in DNA: TGTGCCAGCAGCCAAGGGGACAGGGGCGGCACTGAAGCTTTCTTT.

This clonotype turned up a few times. The chain recombines TRBV6-1 with TRBJ2-7, with D possibly matching TRBD1 (6 bases). V lost 6 bases and J 1 base, leaving 19 bases between the germline ends. Germline V gives CDR1 MNHNS, CDR2 SASEGT. The CDR3 runs to 16 residues. The CDR3 region has the DNA TGTGCCAGCAGAGCCGGGACACCGGGGAGTTCCTACGAGCAGTACTTC. As protein: CASRAGTPGSSYEQYF.